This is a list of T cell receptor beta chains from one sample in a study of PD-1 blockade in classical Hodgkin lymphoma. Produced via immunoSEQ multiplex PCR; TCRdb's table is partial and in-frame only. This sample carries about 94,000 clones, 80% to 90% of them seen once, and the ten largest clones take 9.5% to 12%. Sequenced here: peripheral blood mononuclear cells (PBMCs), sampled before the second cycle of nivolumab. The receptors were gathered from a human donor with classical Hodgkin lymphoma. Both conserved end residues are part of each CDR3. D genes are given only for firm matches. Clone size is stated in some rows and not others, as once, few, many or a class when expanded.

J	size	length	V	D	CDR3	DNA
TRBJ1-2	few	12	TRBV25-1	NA	CASSSGVYGYTF	TGTGCCAGCAGCTCAGGGGTTTATGGCTACACCTTC
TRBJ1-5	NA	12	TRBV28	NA	CASCSGDQPQHF	TGTGCCAGCTGCTCCGGGGACCAGCCCCAGCATTTT
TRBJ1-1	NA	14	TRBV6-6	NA	CASSYRGDNTEAFF	TGTGCCAGCAGTTACCGAGGTGACAACACTGAAGCTTTCTTT
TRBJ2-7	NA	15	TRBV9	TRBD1	CASSASGTGAYEQYF	TGTGCCAGCAGCGCCTCCGGGACAGGGGCTTACGAGCAGTACTTC
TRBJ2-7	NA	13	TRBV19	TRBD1	CATKPDRAYEQYF	TGTGCCACCAAGCCGGACAGGGCCTACGAGCAGTACTTC
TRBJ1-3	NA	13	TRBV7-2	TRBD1	CASSFGQGNTIYF	TGTGCCAGCAGCTTCGGACAGGGGAACACCATATATTTT
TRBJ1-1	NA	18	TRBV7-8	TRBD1	CASSLEGTGLGVYTEAFF	TGTGCCAGCAGCTTAGAGGGGACAGGGTTAGGAGTATACACTGAAGCTTTCTTT
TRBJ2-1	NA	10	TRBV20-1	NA	CSASDNEQFF	TGCAGTGCGAGCGACAATGAGCAGTTCTTC
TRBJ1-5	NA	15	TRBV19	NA	CASSIFGRVNQPQHF	TGTGCCAGTAGTATATTCGGGAGGGTTAATCAGCCCCAGCATTTT
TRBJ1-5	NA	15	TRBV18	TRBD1	CASSATGLGNQPQHF	TGTGCCAGCTCAGCGACAGGGTTGGGCAATCAGCCCCAGCATTTT
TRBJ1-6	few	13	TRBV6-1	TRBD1	CAILDRAGSPLHF	TGTGCCATCCTGGACAGGGCCGGTTCACCCCTCCACTTT
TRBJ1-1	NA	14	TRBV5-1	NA	CASSFGRINTEAFF	TGCGCCAGCAGCTTTGGGCGGATAAACACTGAAGCTTTCTTT
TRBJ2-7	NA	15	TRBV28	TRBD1	CASSQPGTGFYEQYF	TGTGCCAGCAGTCAACCGGGGACAGGGTTCTACGAGCAGTACTTC
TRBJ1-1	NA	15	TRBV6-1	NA	CASSERDGRNTEAFF	TGTGCCAGCAGTGAACGGGACGGGCGAAACACTGAAGCTTTCTTT
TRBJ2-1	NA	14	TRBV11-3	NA	CASSLSWGNNEQFF	TGTGCCAGCAGCCTATCTTGGGGGAACAATGAGCAGTTCTTC
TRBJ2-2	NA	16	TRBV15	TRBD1	CATSRAQGANTGELFF	TGTGCCACCAGCAGAGCCCAGGGGGCGAACACCGGGGAGCTGTTTTTT
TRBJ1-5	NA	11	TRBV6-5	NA	CANTGLQPQHF	TGTGCCAACACCGGGTTGCAGCCCCAGCATTTT
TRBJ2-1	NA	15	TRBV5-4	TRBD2	CASSFRSGGVGEQFF	TGTGCCAGCAGCTTCCGTAGCGGGGGGGTTGGAGAGCAGTTCTTC
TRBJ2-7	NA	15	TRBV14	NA	CASSHLTGLTYEQYF	TGTGCCAGCAGCCACTTAACAGGCCTTACCTACGAGCAGTACTTC
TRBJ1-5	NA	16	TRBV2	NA	CASTWGRTNSNQPQHF	TGTGCCAGCACTTGGGGCAGGACAAATAGCAATCAGCCCCAGCATTTT
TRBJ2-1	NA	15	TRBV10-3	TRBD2	CAIRASSGSYNEQFF	TGTGCCATCAGGGCGTCTAGCGGGAGCTACAATGAGCAGTTCTTC
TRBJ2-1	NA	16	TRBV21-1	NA	CARHAGTSGRFNEQFF	TGTGCCAGGCACGCCGGGACTAGCGGGAGGTTCAATGAGCAGTTCTTC
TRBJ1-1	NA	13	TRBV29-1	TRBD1	CSVRGQVNTEAFF	TGCAGCGTGAGGGGACAGGTGAACACTGAAGCTTTCTTT
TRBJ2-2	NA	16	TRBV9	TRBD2	CASSRLAGAHTGELFF	TGTGCCAGCAGTCGACTAGCGGGAGCCCACACCGGGGAGCTGTTTTTT
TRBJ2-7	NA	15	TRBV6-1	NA	CASALGEAEGNEQYF	TGTGCCAGCGCTCTAGGTGAGGCAGAGGGCAACGAGCAGTACTTC
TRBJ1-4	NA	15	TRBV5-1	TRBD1	CASSRDRTGEEKLFF	TGCGCCAGCAGCAGAGACAGGACAGGGGAGGAAAAACTGTTTTTT
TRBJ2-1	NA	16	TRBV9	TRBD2	CASSVVAGDYIGEQFF	TGTGCCAGCAGCGTAGTAGCGGGAGACTACATAGGGGAGCAGTTCTTC
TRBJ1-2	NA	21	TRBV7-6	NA	CASSLHPRDNVKEVMSYGYTF	TGTGCCAGCAGCTTACATCCCCGGGACAACGTGAAAGAAGTTATGAGCTATGGCTACACCTTC
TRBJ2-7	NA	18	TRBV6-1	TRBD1	CASSARGQGAPASYEQYF	TGTGCCAGCAGTGCACGGGGACAGGGGGCCCCGGCCTCCTACGAGCAGTACTTC
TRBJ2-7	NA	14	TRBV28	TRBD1	CASSYGDRVGEQYF	TGTGCCAGCAGCTATGGGGACAGGGTGGGCGAGCAGTACTTC
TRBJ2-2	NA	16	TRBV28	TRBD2	CASSILAGGPTGELFF	TGTGCCAGCAGTATACTAGCGGGAGGGCCCACCGGGGAGCTGTTTTTT
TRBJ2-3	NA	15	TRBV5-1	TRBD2	CASSPAGVFADTQYF	TGCGCCAGCAGCCCCGCGGGAGTCTTCGCAGATACGCAGTATTTT
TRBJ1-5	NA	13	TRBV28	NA	CASSTEHGQPQHF	TGTGCCAGCAGCACCGAACACGGTCAGCCCCAGCATTTT
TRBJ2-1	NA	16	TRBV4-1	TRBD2	CASRPAERGDYNEQFF	TGCGCCAGCCGACCCGCTGAGCGGGGGGACTACAATGAGCAGTTCTTC
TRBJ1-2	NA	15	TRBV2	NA	CASSQTRGGGYGYTF	TGTGCCAGCAGTCAGACCAGGGGCGGAGGCTATGGCTACACCTTC
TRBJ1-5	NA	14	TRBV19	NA	CASSMGRVNEPQHF	TGTGCCAGTAGTATGGGCAGGGTCAATGAACCCCAGCATTTT
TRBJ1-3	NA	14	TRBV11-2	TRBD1	CASSRTGSGNTIYF	TGTGCCAGCAGCCGGACAGGGTCTGGAAACACCATATATTTT
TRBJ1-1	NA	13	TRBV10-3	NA	CAISREMNTEAFF	TGTGCCATCAGTAGGGAAATGAACACTGAAGCTTTCTTT
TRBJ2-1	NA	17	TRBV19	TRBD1	CASSSQHRGQNYNEQFF	TGTGCCAGTAGTAGCCAACACAGGGGCCAGAACTACAATGAGCAGTTCTTC
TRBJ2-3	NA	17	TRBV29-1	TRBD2	CSVDGLVGGSRTDTQYF	TGCAGCGTTGATGGGTTGGTGGGGGGGTCCCGCACAGATACGCAGTATTTT
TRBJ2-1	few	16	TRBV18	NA	CASSLESVISYNEQFF	TGTGCCAGCTCACTTGAAAGCGTAATCTCCTACAATGAGCAGTTCTTC
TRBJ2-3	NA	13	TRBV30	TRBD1	CAHNRGRLDTQYF	TGTGCCCACAACAGGGGGCGCTTAGATACGCAGTATTTT
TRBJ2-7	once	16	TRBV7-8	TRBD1	CASSPAPGQGAGEQYF	TGTGCCAGCAGCCCTGCGCCGGGACAGGGGGCTGGTGAGCAGTACTTC
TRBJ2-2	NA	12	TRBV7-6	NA	CAKEDPTGELFF	TGTGCCAAAGAGGACCCCACCGGGGAGCTGTTTTTT
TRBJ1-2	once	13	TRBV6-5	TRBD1	CASSAGTVYGYTF	TGTGCCAGCAGTGCGGGGACAGTCTATGGCTACACCTTC
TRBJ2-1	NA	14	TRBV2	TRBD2	CARERTSGGFEQFF	TGTGCCAGGGAAAGGACTAGCGGGGGGTTCGAGCAGTTCTTC
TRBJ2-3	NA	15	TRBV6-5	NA	CASSRQGGLLDTQYF	TGTGCCAGCAGCCGACAGGGAGGTCTATTGGATACGCAGTATTTT
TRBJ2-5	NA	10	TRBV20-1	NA	CSADQETQYF	TGCAGTGCAGACCAAGAGACCCAGTACTTC
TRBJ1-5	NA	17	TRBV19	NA	CASSIVGGTRMSQPQHF	TGTGCCAGTAGTATAGTCGGAGGGACCCGGATGTCTCAGCCCCAGCATTTT
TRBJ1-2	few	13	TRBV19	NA	CASSIQTASGYTF	TGTGCCAGTAGTATCCAGACAGCCTCTGGCTACACCTTC
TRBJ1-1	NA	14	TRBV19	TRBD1	CASSRGQANTEAFF	TGTGCCAGTAGTCGAGGACAGGCGAACACTGAAGCTTTCTTT
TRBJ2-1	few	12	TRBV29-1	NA	CSVDPRRNEQFF	TGCAGCGTTGACCCCCGGAGGAATGAGCAGTTCTTC
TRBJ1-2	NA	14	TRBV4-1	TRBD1	CASSQNTGVSGYTF	TGCGCCAGCAGCCAAAATACAGGGGTGAGCGGCTACACCTTC
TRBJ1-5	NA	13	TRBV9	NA	CASSTQGLEPQHF	TGTGCCAGCAGCACACAGGGCCTTGAGCCCCAGCATTTT